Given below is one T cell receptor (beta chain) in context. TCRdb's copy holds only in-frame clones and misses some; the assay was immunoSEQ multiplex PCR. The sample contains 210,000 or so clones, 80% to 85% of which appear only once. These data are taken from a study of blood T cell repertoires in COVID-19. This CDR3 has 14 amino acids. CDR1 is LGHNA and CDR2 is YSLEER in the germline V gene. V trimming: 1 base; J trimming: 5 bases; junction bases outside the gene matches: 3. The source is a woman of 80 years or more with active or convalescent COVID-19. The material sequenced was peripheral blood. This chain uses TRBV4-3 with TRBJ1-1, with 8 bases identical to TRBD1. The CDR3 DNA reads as TGCGCCAGCAGCCAAGTGCAGGGGGCAACTGAAGCTTTCTTT. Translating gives CASSQVQGATEAFF.